This entry concerns a single TCR beta chain. The antigen remains undetermined. This entry is derived from a study of T cell responses to AZD1222 COVID-19 vaccine. Overall study findings and caveats: Rises in breadth and depth of Spike-specific TCRs came after two AZD1222 doses.

Data came from immunoSEQ multiplex PCR; TCRdb stores just in-frame clones and leaves some out. The table shows 95,000 to 150,000 clones, with nearly 90% occurring only once. V shed 6 bases, J shed 0 bases, and the junction held 3 bases outside the gene matches. This CDR3 region has 14 residues. Germline V CDR1 and CDR2: MNHEY, SMNVEV (reference sequence). This specimen consisted of peripheral blood, obtained on day 0 of AZD1222 vaccination. V gene TRBV27 combines with J gene TRBJ2-3, with 7 bases lining up with TRBD1. This clonotype was sampled from an adult in good health. CDR3: CASRTGFSTDTQYF. In DNA, the CDR3 is TGTGCCAGCAGGACAGGGTTTAGCACAGATACGCAGTATTTT.